This TCR beta chain was profiled in a study of cytomegalovirus exposure and HLA in healthy donors. CDR1 MDHEN and CDR2 SYDVKM come from the germline V gene. This CDR3 comprises 15 residues. After removal of 8 bases from V and 7 bases from J, the junction contained 11 bases not matched to a gene. PCR amplification relied on 60 Vbeta primers (plus 13 Jbeta primers). This table comes from immunoSEQ multiplex PCR, and its TCRdb copy is limited to in-frame clones, with some not included. The sample records 95,000 to 150,000 clones, over 80% being singletons. Sequenced material: PBMCs. This receptor was taken from a man aged 30-40 years in good health and CMV-seronegative. The chain couples TRBV28 to TRBJ2-3; TRBD2 agrees at 11 bases. This chain's CDR3 is CASHRMTSGAYTQYF. CDR3 nucleotides: TGTGCCAGCCACCGTATGACTAGCGGGGCATATACGCAGTATTTT.